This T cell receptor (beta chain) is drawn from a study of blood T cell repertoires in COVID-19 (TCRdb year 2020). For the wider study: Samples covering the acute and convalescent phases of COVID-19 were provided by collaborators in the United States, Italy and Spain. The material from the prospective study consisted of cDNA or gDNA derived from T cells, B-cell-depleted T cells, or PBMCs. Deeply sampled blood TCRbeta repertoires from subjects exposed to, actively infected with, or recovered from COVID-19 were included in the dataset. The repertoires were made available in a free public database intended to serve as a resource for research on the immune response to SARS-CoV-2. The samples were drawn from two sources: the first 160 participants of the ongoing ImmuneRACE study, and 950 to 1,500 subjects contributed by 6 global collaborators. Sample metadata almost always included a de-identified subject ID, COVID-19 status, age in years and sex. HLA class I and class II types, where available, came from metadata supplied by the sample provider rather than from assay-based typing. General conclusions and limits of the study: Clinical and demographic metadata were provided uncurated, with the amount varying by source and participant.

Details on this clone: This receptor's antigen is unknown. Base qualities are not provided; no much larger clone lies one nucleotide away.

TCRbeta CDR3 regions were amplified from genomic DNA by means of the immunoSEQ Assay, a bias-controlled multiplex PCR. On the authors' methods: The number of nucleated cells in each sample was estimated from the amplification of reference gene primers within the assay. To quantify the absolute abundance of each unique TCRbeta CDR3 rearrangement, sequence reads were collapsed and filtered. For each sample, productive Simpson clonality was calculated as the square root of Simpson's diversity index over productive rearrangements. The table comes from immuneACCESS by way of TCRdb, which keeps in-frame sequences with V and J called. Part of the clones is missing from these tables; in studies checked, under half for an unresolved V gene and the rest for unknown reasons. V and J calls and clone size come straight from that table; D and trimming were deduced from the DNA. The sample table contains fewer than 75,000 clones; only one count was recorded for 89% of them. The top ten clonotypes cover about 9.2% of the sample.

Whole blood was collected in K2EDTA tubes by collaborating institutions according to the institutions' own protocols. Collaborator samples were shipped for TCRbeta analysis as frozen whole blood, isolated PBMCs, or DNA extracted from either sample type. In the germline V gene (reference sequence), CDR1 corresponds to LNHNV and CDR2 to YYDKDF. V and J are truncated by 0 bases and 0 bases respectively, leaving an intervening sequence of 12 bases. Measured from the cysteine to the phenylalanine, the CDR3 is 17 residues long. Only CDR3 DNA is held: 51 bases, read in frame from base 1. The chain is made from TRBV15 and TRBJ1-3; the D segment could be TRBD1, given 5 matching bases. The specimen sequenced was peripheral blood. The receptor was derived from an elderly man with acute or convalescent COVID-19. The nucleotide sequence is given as TGTGCCACCAGCAGAGATTGGGGGGGTACCTCTGGAAACACCATATATTTT. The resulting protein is CATSRDWGGTSGNTIYF.